This T cell receptor (beta chain) came from a study of T cells expressing NK-cell markers. Across the whole study: Cells sorted as CD3+CD56+NKG2C+, CD3+CD56+NKG2C- and CD3+CD56-NKG2C+ T cells supplied the TCR beta repertoires. Eight donors were sequenced, seven testing HCMV-seropositive and one testing seronegative.

Following a re-call of the 5' RACE reads, TCRdb has one entry per CDR3 protein and lacks DNA. The clone table shows some 150,000 distinct CDR3 sequences, with the ten largest holding more than 10%. Germline assignment: CDR1 MNHEY and CDR2 SMNVEV (reference sequence). The CDR3 extends over 14 amino acids. The chain carries TRBV27 and TRBJ2-7; TCRdb's assignment of TRBD1 cannot be checked, as there is no DNA. The receptor comes from a young man in good health. The material sequenced was blood T cells: a sorted CD56 or NKG2C T cell subset, CD4+ or CD8+ T cells, or bulk PBMC T cells (not recorded which). The CDR3 spells CASSLQGRIDEQYF.